This TCR beta chain derives from a study of blood T cell repertoires in COVID-19. Enrollment of patients from Seattle took place during active infection, with longitudinal follow-up. How the authors handled the data: Counts of nucleated cells, estimated from reference gene primer amplification, were obtained. This table comes from immunoSEQ multiplex PCR, and its TCRdb copy is limited to in-frame clones, with some not included. From that table come the V and J calls and clone size; the DNA was used to work out D and trimming. The sample includes 250,000 to 300,000 clones, 70% to 90% of them seen just once. The CDR3 is 24 residues long. V was cut by 1 base and J by 3 bases, with 34 bases left in between.

The V call is TRBV23-1, the J call TRBJ1-6, with D possibly matching TRBD1 (6 bases). TRBV23-1 is an open reading frame whose function is uncertain. The source is a woman younger than 45 with COVID-19, enrolled during active disease. The sequenced sample consisted of peripheral blood. The CDR3: CASSQWGRSGTPQDPENYNSPLHF. The DNA for the CDR3 is TGCGCCAGCAGTCAATGGGGTAGGTCAGGGACACCCCAGGACCCAGAAAACTATAATTCACCCCTCCACTTT.